This T cell receptor beta chain was documented in a study of blood T cell repertoires in COVID-19. Study-wide background: Acute and convalescent COVID-19 specimens originated in the United States, Italy and Spain.

The CDR3 loop spans 16 amino acids. Trimming pared 2 bases from V and 2 bases from J, leaving 14 bases between. Looked up from germline, CDR1 is ENHRY and CDR2 is SYGVKD. As originally analysed: Estimates of nucleated cell counts were drawn from the amplification of reference gene primers. Produced via immunoSEQ multiplex PCR; TCRdb's table is partial and in-frame only. That table gives V, J and clone size, and the DNA gave D and trimming. The table lists some 230,000 clones, around 82% of them singletons. This rearrangement joins TRBV10-3 to TRBJ2-3; D unclear. The sequenced sample was peripheral blood. The sequence came from a woman under 40 who had recovered from COVID-19. The CDR3 is CAISENSRVSTDTQYF. The CDR3 bases are TGTGCCATCAGTGAGAACTCCCGAGTTTCCACAGATACGCAGTATTTT.